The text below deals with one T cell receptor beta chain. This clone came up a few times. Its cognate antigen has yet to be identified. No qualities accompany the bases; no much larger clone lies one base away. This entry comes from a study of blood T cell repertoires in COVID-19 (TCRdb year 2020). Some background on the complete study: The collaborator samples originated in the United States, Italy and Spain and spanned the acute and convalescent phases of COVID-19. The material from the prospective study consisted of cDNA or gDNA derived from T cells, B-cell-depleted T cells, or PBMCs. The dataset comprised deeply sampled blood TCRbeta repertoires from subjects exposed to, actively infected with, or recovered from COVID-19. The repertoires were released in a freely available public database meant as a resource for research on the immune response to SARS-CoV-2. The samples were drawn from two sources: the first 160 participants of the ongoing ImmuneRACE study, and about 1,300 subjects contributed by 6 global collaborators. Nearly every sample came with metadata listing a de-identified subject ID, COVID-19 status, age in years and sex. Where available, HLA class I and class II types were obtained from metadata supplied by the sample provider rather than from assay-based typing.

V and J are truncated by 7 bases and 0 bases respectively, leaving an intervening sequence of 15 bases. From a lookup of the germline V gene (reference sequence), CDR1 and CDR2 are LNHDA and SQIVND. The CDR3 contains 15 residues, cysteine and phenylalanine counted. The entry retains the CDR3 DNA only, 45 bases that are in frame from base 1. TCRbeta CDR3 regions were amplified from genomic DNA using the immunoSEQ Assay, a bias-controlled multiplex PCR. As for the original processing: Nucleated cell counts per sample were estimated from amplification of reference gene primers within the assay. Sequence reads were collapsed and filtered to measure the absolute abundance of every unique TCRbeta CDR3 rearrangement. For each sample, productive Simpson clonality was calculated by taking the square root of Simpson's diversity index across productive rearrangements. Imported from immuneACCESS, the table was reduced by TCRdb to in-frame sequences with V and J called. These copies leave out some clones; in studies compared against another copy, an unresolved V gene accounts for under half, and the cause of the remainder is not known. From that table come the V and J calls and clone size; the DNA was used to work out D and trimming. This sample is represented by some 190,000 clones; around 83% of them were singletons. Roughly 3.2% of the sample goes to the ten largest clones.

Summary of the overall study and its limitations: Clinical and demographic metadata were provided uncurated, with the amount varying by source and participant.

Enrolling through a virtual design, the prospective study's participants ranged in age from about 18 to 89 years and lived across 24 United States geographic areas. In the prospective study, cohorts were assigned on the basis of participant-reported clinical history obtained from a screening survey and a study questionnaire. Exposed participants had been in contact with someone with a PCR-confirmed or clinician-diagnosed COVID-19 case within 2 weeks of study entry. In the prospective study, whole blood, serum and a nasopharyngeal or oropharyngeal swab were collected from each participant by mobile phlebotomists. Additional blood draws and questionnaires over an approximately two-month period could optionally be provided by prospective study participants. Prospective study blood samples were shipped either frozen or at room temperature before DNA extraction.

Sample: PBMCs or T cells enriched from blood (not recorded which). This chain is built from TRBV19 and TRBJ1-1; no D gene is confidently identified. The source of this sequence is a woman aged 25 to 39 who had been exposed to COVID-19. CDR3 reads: CASTEGTVMNTEAFF. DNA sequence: TGTGCCAGTACCGAGGGTACAGTCATGAACACTGAAGCTTTCTTT.